The 9 T cell receptor beta chains below come from one sample, sequenced in a study of CXCR3-negative and CXCR3-positive naive CD8 T cells. The TRB cDNA libraries were prepared by 5' RACE with UMI labels. TCRdb re-called the 5' RACE reads; one entry per CDR3 protein, DNA not given. The repertoire table contains 45,000 to 60,000 distinct CDR3 sequences. Sequencing input: memory CD8+ T cells from blood. The receptors originated from a human donor in good health. Some clones in this sample may be carry-over from other donors' samples.

The genes are TRBV29-1 and TRBJ1-2; the TCRdb D gene call, TRBD1, has no DNA to confirm it. Germline V lookup: CDR1 SQVTM, CDR2 ANQGSEA. The CDR3 runs 14 residues. The chain's CDR3 is CSVELMTGAYGYTF.

CDR3 in amino acids: CASSSTSLVQYF. This chain joins TRBV7-9 and TRBJ2-4; there is no DNA to check the TCRdb D call of TRBD2. The CDR3 is made up of 12 amino acids. Looked up from germline, CDR1 is SEHNR and CDR2 is FQNEAQ (reference sequence).

The CDR3 loop is CSVVPVLGRGPLEQYF. The rearrangement joins TRBV29-1 to TRBJ2-7; there is no DNA to check the TCRdb D call of TRBD1. The CDR3 is 16 amino acids. Germline V gene sequence: CDR1 SQVTM, CDR2 ANQGSEA.

The chain links TRBV4-3 to TRBJ2-7; without DNA, the TCRdb call of TRBD1 cannot be checked. CDR1 LGHNA and CDR2 YSLEER come from the germline V gene. The CDR3 runs 16 residues. The chain's CDR3 is CASSQNFGQVLYEQYF.

This chain uses TRBV18 with TRBJ2-7; TCRdb designates TRBD2, a call that cannot be tested without DNA. CDR1 is KGHSH and CDR2 is LQKENI in the germline V gene. CDR3 length: 15 amino acids. The CDR3 here is CASSPGLAASYEQYF.

V is TRBV7-9 and J is TRBJ1-1. CDR1 is SEHNR and CDR2 is FQNEAQ in the germline V gene (reference sequence). This CDR3 comprises 12 residues. CDR3 sequence reads: CASSLINLEAFF.

The V and J genes are TRBV7-9 and TRBJ1-1; the TRBD1 assignment by TCRdb is unverifiable without DNA. This CDR3 has 15 residues. In germline, CDR1 is SEHNR, CDR2 FQNEAQ (reference sequence). The CDR3 loop is CASSLTRDGETEAFF.

The chain combines TRBV6-4 with TRBJ2-7; the D call of TRBD1 rests on TCRdb alone, since no DNA is present to check it. Germline CDR1 and CDR2: MRHNA and SNTAGT. CDR3 length: 15 residues. The CDR3 region is CASSERAGEAYEQYF.

The rearrangement links TRBV27 to TRBJ2-7; the D gene TCRdb calls, TRBD1, cannot be checked with no DNA. CDR1 is MNHEY, CDR2 SMNVEV, per germline (reference sequence). There are 14 residues in the CDR3. Here the CDR3 reads CASKGGTVSYEQYF.